This TCR beta chain was sequenced in a study of technical replicates of blood from several donors. The assay was immunoSEQ multiplex PCR, and TCRdb's table has in-frame clones only and misses some. The table has about 98,000 clones, about 94% seen once. The source is a human donor in good health. The specimen sequenced was T cells isolated from PBMCs.

The CDR3 nucleotides read TGTGCCAGCACCCTAAGCGGTGAAAAACTGTTTTTT. Residues: CASTLSGEKLFF. This chain links TRBV7-9 with TRBJ1-4, with no clear D. The V end was cut by 7 bases, the J end by 7 bases, with 10 bases between. The CDR3 sequence is 12 residues long. CDR1 is SEHNR and CDR2 is FQNEAQ in the germline V gene (reference sequence). The whole variable domain, remainder taken from reference TRBV7-9 and TRBJ1-4, is DTGVSQNPRHKITKRGQNVTFRCDPISEHNRLYWYRQTLGQGPEFLTYFQNEAQLEKSRLLSDRFSAERPKGSFSTLEIQRTEQGDSAMYLCASTLSGEKLFFGSGTQLSVL.